The entry that follows covers one T cell receptor beta chain sequence. TCRdb keeps only in-frame clones here, not all; method: immunoSEQ multiplex PCR. The sample records 54,000 or so clones, 75% to 90% being singletons. This specimen belongs to a study of blood T cell repertoires in COVID-19. This CDR3 has 15 residues. CDR1 is GTSNPN and CDR2 is SVGIG in the germline V gene (reference sequence). V was pared by 4 bases and J by 2 bases, with 16 bases between. The chain is built from TRBV30 and TRBJ2-3; D remains unclear. The clonotype comes from a human donor in a cohort sampled during active COVID-19. Sequenced input: peripheral blood. The DNA for the CDR3 is TGTGCCTGGAACACCCGAGACTCGATCACAGATACGCAGTATTTT. Residues: CAWNTRDSITDTQYF.